This TCR beta chain originates from a study of CD4 T cells in relation to SARS-CoV-2 and coronaviruses. The V gene's germline CDR1 is LNHNV and CDR2 YYDKDF (reference sequence). Trimming left V 5 bases short and J 1 base short, with 12 bases between. The CDR3 runs 15 residues. Method: immunoSEQ multiplex PCR; TCRdb's copy keeps in-frame clones and lacks some. This sample yields about 24,000 clones, of which about 75% are seen a single time; roughly 12% belongs to the top ten. Regarding this clone: The antigen is undetermined.

Before the COVID-19 pandemic, during about 2010-2018, CD4+ T cells were taken from unexposed donors. After approximately ten days of culture, CD4+ T cells were isolated. Cultures received half-medium IL-2 refreshes on days 3 and 7. The sequence derives from a human donor in good health. The sequencing input was CD4+ T cells from PBMCs, cultured in vitro. The chain is built from TRBV15 and TRBJ1-3; maybe TRBD1 (6 bases). CDR3 sequence reads: CATSSQGASGNTIYF. The CDR3 bases are TGTGCCACCAGCTCACAGGGAGCTTCTGGAAACACCATATATTTT.